This T cell receptor (beta chain) appears in the sequencing data of a study of shared clonotypes between healthy human individuals. Details on this clone: The antigen remains undetermined.

Study observations and caveats: A handful of donors showed sharing of approximately 4.7% of naive CD4 clonotypes. Clonotypes not shared had lower generation probabilities than those common to all four donors.

CDR1 and CDR2 (germline): SGHRS, YFSETQ. V lost 2 bases to trimming and J lost 4 bases; unmatched junction nucleotides: 5. This CDR3 is 15 amino acids long. Running of the assay took place at deep level. The protocol was immunoSEQ multiplex PCR, while the TCRdb copy is restricted to in-frame clones and leaves out a portion. The repertoire holds a few million clones, with 80% to 95% as singletons. Sequenced input: naive CD4+ T cells from PBMCs. Subset given: CD45RA+ positively selected. The sequence was collected from a man in his late teens or twenties in good health. Some clones in this sample may be carry-over from other donors' samples. The V gene is TRBV5-1, the J gene TRBJ2-1; 8 nucleotides align to TRBD1. This CDR3 is CASSLRTGKYNEQFF. DNA for the CDR3: TGCGCCAGCAGCTTACGGACAGGGAAATACAATGAGCAGTTCTTC.